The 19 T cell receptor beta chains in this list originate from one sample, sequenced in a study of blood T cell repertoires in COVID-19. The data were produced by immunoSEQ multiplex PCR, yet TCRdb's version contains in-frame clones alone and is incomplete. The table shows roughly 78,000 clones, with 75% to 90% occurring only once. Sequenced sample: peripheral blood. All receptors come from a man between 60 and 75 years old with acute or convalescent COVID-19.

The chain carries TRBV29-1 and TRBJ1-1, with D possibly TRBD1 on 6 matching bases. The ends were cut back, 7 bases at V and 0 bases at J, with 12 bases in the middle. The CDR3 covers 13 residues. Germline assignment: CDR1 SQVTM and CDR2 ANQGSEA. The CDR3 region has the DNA TGCAGCGGGAACAGGGTAATGAACACTGAAGCTTTCTTT. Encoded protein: CSGNRVMNTEAFF.

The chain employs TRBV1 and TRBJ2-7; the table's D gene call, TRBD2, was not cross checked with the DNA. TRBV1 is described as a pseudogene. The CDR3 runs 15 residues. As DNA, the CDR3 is TGCACCAGCAGCTCGACTAGCGGGAGGACTTGCGAGCAGTACTTC. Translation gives CTSSSTSGRTCEQYF.

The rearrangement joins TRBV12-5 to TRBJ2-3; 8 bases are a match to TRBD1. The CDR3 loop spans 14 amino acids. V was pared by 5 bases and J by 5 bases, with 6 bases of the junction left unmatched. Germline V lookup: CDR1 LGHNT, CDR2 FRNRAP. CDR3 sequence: CASGRQGFRDTQYF. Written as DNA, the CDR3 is TGTGCTAGTGGTAGACAGGGGTTTCGAGATACGCAGTATTTT.

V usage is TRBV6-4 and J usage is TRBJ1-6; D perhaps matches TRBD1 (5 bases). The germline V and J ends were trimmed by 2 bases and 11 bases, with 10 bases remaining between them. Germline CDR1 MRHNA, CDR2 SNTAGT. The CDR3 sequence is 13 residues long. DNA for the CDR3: TGTGCCAGCAGTGACAGGGGAGGGACACCCCTCCACTTT. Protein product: CASSDRGGTPLHF.

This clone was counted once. CDR3 region: CASSWDTYTEAFF. For the CDR3, the DNA is TGTGCCAGCAGTTGGGACACCTACACTGAAGCTTTCTTT. V and J are TRBV6-6 and TRBJ1-1; D is possibly TRBD1 (6 bases). The CDR3 covers 13 residues. The germline CDR1 and CDR2 sequences are MNHNY and SVGAGI (reference sequence). The V gene lost 4 bases and the J gene lost 3 bases, with 9 bases spanning the gap.

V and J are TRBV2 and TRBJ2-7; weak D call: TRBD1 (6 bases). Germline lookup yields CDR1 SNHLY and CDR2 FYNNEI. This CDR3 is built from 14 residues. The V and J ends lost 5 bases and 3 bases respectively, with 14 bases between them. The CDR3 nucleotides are TGTGCCAGCAGTCCCTCCAGGGGCTTCTACGAGCAGTACTTC. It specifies CASSPSRGFYEQYF.

Here the CDR3 reads CSASDRAGPEEKLFF. The CDR3 DNA follows: TGCAGTGCTAGTGACCGAGCGGGTCCGGAGGAAAAACTGTTTTTT. The genes are TRBV20-1 and TRBJ1-4; no clear D gene. The CDR3 spans 15 residues. The V end lost 3 bases, the J end lost 8 bases, and 19 bases lay between the germline ends. CDR1 is DFQATT, CDR2 SNEGSKA, per germline (reference sequence).

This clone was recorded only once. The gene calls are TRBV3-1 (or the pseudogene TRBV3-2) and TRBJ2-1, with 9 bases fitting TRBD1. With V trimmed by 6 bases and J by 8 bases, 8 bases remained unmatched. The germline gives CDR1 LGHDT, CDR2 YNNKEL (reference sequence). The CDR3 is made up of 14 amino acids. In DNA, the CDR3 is TGTGCCAGCAGTCCGGGACAGGGCTTCCATGAGCAGTTCTTC. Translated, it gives CASSPGQGFHEQFF.

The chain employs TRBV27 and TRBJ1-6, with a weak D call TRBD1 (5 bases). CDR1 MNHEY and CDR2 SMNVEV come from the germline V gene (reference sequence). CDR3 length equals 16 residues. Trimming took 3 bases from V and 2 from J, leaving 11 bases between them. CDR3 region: CASSLAGVTYNSPLHF. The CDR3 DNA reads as TGTGCCAGCAGTTTGGCGGGGGTGACCTATAATTCACCCCTCCACTTT.

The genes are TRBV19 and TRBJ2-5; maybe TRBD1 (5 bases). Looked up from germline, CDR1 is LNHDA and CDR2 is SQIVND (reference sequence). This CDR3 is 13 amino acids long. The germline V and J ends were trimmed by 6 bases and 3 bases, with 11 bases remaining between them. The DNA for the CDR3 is TGTGCCAGTAGCGAACAGGCCGAAGAGACCCAGTACTTC. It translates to CASSEQAEETQYF.

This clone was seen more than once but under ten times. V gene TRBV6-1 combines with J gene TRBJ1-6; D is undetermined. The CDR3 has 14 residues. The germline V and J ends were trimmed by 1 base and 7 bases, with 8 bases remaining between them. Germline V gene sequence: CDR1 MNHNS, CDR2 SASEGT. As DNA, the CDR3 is TGTGCCAGCAGTGAAGGGTCTACCAATTCACCCCTCCACTTT. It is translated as CASSEGSTNSPLHF.

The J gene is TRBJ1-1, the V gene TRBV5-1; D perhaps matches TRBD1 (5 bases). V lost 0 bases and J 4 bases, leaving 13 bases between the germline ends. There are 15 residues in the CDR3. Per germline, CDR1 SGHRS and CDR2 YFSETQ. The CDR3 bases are TGCGCCAGCAGCTTGGAGGGACTCCCCGTCACTGAAGCTTTCTTT. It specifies CASSLEGLPVTEAFF.

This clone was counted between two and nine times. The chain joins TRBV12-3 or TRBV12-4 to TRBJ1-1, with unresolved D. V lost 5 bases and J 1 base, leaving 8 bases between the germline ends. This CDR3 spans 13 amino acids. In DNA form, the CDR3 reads TGTGCCAGCAGTCTCTGGCCGAACACTGAAGCTTTCTTT. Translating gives CASSLWPNTEAFF.

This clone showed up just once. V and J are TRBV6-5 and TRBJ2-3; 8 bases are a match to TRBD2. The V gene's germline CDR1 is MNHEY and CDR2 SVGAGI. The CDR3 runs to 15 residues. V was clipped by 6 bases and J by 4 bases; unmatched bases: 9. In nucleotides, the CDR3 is TGTGCCAGCAGACTATCTAGCGGGCGCGCAGATACGCAGTATTTT. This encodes CASRLSSGRADTQYF.

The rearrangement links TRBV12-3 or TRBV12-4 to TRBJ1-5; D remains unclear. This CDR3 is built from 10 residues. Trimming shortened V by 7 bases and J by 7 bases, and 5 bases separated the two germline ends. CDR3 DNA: TGTGCCAGCAATCTCCAGCCCCAGCATTTT. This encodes CASNLQPQHF.

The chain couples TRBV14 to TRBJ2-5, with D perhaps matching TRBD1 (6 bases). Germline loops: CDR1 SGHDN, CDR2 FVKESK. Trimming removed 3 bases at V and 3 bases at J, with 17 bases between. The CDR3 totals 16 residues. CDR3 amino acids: CASSQKFVDRKETQYF. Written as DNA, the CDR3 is TGTGCCAGCAGCCAGAAGTTCGTCGACAGGAAAGAGACCCAGTACTTC.

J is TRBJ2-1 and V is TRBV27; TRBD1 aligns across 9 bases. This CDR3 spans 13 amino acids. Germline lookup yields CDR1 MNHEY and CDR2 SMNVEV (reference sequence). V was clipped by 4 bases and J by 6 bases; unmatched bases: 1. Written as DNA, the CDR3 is TGTGCCAGCAGTTCGGACAGGGGCAATGAGCAGTTCTTC. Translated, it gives CASSSDRGNEQFF.

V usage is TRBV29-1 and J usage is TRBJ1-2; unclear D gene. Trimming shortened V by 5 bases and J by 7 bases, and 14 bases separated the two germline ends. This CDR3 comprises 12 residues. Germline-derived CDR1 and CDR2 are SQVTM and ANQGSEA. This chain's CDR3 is CSVQTSVSGYTF. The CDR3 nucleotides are TGCAGCGTTCAAACGAGTGTAAGTGGCTACACCTTC.

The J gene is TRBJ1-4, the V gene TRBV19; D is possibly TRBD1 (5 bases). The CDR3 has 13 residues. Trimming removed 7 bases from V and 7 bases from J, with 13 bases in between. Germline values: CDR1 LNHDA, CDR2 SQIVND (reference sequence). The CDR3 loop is CASTSPGGEKLFF. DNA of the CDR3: TGTGCCAGTACAAGCCCCGGGGGTGAAAAACTGTTTTTT.